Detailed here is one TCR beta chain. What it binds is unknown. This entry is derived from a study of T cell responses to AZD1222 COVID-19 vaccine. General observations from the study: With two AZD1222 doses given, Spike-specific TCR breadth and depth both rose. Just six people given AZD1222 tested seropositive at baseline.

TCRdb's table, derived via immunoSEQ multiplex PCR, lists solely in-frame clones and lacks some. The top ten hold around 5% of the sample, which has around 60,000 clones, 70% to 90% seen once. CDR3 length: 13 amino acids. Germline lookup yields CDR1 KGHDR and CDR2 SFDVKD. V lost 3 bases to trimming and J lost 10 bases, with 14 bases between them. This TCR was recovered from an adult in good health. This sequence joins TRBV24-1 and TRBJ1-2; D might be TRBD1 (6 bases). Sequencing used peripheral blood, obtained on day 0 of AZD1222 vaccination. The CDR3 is CATSDPTGFYYTF. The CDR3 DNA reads TGTGCCACCAGTGATCCCACAGGGTTTTACTACACCTTC.